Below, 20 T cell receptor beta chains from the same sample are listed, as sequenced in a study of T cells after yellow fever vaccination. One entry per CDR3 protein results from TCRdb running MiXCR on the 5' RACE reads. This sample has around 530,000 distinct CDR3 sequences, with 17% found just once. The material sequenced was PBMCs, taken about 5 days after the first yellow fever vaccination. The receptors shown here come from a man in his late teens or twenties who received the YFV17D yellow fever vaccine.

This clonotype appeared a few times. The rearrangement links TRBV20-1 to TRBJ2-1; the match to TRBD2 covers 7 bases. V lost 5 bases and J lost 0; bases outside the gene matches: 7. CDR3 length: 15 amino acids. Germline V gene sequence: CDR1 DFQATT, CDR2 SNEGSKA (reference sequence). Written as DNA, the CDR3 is TGCAGTGCTTCAGCCGGGGGGAGCTCCTACAATGAGCAGTTCTTC. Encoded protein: CSASAGGSSYNEQFF.

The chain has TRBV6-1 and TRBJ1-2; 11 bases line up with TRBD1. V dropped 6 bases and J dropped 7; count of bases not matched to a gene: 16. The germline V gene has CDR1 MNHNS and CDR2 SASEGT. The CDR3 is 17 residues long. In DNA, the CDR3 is TGTGCCAGCAGATTCCCCCTTTTTCGGACAGGGGGCTCTGGCTACACCTTC. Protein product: CASRFPLFRTGGSGYTF.

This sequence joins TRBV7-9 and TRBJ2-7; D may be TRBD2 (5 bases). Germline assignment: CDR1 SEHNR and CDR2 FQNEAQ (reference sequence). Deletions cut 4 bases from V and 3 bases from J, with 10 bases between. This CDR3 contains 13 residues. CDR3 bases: TGTGCCAGCAGCTCCTCCGGGGACTACGAGCAGTACTTC. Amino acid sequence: CASSSSGDYEQYF.

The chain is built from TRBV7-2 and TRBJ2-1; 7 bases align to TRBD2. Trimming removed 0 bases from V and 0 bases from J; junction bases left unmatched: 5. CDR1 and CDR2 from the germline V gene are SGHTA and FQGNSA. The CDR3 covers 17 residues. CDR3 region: CASSLAFGGSSYNEQFF. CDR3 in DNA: TGTGCCAGCAGCTTAGCCTTCGGGGGGAGCTCCTACAATGAGCAGTTCTTC.

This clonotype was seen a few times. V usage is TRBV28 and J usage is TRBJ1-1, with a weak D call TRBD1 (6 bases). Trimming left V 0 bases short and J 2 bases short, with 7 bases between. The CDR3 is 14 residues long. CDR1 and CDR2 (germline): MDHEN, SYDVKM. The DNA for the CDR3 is TGTGCCAGCAGTTTATGGGGACACAACACTGAAGCTTTCTTT. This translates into CASSLWGHNTEAFF.

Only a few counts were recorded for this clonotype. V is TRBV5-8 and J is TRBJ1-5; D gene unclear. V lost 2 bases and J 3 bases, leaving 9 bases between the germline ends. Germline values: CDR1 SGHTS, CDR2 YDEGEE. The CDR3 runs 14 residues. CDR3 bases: TGTGCCAGCAGCTTATACGTTTCCAATCAGCCCCAGCATTTT. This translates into CASSLYVSNQPQHF.

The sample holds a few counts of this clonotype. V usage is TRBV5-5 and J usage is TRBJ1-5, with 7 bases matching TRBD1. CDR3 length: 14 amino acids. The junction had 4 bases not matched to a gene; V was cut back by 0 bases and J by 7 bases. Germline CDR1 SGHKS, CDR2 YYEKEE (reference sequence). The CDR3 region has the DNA TGTGCCAGCAGCTTGGAGGGACAGAGGCAGCCCCAGCATTTT. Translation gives CASSLEGQRQPQHF.

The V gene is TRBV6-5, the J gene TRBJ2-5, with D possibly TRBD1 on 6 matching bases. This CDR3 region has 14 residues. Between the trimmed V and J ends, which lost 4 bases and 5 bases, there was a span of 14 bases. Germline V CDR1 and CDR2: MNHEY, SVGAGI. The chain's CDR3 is CASSSQGRQETQYF. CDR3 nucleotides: TGTGCCAGCAGTTCCCAGGGGCGCCAGGAGACCCAGTACTTC.

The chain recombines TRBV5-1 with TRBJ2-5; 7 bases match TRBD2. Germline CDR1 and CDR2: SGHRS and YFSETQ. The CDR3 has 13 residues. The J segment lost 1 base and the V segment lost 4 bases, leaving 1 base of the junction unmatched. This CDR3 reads CASSGGVQETQYF. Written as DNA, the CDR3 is TGCGCCAGCAGCGGGGGGGTCCAAGAGACCCAGTACTTC.

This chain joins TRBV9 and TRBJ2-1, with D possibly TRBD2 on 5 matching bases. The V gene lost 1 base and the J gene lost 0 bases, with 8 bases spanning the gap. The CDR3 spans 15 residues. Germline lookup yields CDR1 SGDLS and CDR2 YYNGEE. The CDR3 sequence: CASSVSGSSYNEQFF. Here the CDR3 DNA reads TGTGCCAGCAGCGTATCGGGGAGCTCCTACAATGAGCAGTTCTTC.

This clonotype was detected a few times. In DNA, the CDR3 is TGTGCCAGCAGCTTAGGGGGGGGACAGACGAATTCACCCCTCCACTTT. This translates into CASSLGGGQTNSPLHF. V usage is TRBV7-3 and J usage is TRBJ1-6; TRBD1 aligns across 7 bases. Germline loops: CDR1 SGHTA, CDR2 FQGTGA. The CDR3 has 16 residues. V dropped 2 bases and J dropped 7; count of bases not matched to a gene: 8.

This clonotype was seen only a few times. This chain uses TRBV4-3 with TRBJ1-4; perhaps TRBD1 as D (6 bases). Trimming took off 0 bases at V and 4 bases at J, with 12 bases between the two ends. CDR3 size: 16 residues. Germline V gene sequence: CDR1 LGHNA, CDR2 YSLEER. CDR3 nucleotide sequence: TGCGCCAGCAGCCAAGAGAAGGACAGTCTTAATGAAAAACTGTTTTTT. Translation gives CASSQEKDSLNEKLFF.

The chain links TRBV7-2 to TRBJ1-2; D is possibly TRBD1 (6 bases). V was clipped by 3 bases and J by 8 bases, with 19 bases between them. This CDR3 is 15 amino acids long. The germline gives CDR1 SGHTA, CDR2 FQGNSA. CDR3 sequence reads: CASSLSSWGARGYTF. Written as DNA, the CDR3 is TGTGCCAGCAGCTTGTCTTCCTGGGGGGCACGGGGCTACACCTTC.

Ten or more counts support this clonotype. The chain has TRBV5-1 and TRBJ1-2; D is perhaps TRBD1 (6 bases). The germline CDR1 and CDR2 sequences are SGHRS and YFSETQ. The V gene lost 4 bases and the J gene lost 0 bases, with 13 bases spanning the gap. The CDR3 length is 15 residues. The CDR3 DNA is TGCGCCAGCAGCAGAAACAGGGAATCTAACTATGGCTACACCTTC. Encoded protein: CASSRNRESNYGYTF.

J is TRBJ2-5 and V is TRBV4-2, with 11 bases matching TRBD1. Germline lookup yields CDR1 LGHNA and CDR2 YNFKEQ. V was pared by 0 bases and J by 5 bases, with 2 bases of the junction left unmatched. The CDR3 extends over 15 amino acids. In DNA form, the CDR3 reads TGTGCCAGCAGCCAAGAGGACAGGGGGCTCGAGACCCAGTACTTC. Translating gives CASSQEDRGLETQYF.

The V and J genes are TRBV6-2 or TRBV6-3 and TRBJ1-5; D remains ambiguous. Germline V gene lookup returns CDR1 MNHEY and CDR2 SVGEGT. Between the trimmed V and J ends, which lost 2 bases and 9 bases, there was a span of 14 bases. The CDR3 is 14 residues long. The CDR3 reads CASSYDGPSGPQHF. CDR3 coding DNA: TGTGCCAGCAGTTACGATGGACCCAGCGGGCCCCAGCATTTT.

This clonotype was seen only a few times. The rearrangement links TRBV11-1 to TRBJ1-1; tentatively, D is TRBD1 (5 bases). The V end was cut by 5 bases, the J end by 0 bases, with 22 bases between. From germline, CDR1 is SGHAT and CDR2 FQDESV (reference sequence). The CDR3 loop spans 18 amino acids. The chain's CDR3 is CASSDTIYPPGVNTEAFF. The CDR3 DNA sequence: TGTGCCAGCAGCGATACAATATACCCTCCGGGGGTGAACACTGAAGCTTTCTTT.

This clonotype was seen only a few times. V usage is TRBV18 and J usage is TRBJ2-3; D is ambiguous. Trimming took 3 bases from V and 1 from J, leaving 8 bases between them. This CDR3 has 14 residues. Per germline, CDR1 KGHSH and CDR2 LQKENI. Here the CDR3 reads CASSPQDRTDTQYF. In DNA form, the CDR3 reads TGTGCCAGCTCACCCCAGGATCGCACAGATACGCAGTATTTT.

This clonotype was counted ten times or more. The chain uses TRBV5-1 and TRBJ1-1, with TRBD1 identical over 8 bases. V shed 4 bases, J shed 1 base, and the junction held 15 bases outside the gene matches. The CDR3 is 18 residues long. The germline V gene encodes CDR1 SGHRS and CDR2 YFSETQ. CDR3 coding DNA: TGCGCCAGCAGCCCCACCCCATGGCAGGGGGCTAAGAACACTGAAGCTTTCTTT. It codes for CASSPTPWQGAKNTEAFF.

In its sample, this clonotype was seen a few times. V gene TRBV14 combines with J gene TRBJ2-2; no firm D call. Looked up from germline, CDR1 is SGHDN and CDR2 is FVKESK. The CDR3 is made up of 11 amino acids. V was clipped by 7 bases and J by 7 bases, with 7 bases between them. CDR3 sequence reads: CASNDIGELFF. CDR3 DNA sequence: TGTGCCAGCAACGATATCGGGGAGCTGTTTTTT. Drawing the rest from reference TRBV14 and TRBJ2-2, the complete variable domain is EAGVTQFPSHSVIEKGQTVTLRCDPISGHDNLYWYRRVMGKEIKFLLHFVKESKQDESGMPNNRFLAERTGGTYSTLKVQPAELEDSGVYFCASNDIGELFFGEGSRLTVL.